The text below deals with one TCR beta chain. The antigen this receptor binds is unknown. Per-nucleotide qualities are absent, and no much larger clonotype sits a single base away. Participants in the prospective study were aged roughly 18 to 100 years, lived in about two dozen United States geographic areas, and enrolled through a virtual design. In the prospective study, participants were assigned to cohorts based on the clinical history participants reported in a screening survey and a study questionnaire. In the prospective study, mobile phlebotomists collected whole blood, serum and a nasopharyngeal or oropharyngeal swab from each participant. Prospective study participants could optionally give additional blood draws and questionnaires over an approximately 2-month period. Prospective study blood samples were shipped either frozen or at room temperature before DNA extraction. From a lookup of the germline V gene (reference sequence), CDR1 and CDR2 are LGHDT and YNNKEL. The junction carries 12 bases between V and J, which are trimmed by 3 bases and 2 bases respectively. The CDR3 goes from the cysteine to the phenylalanine over 15 residues. Only the CDR3 part of the read is kept: 45 bases, read in frame from the first base.

TCRbeta CDR3 regions were amplified from genomic DNA by means of the immunoSEQ Assay, a bias-controlled multiplex PCR. Regarding the original processing steps: The number of nucleated cells in each sample was estimated from the amplification of reference gene primers within the assay. To quantify the absolute abundance of each unique TCRbeta CDR3 rearrangement, sequence reads were collapsed and filtered. For each sample, productive Simpson clonality was calculated as the square root of Simpson's diversity index across productive rearrangements. The clones in this table, taken by TCRdb from immuneACCESS, are in-frame only. Not every clone is retained; where verified, under half of the shortfall comes from an unresolved V gene, and the cause of the rest is unknown. The DNA gave D and trimming, while V, J and clone size come from that table. This sample holds under 300,000 clones; roughly 88% were observed only once. The top ten clonotypes cover about 2.3% of the sample.

The sample originates from a study of blood T cell repertoires in COVID-19 (dated by TCRdb to about 2020). For the study in its entirety: Samples covering the acute and convalescent phases of COVID-19 were provided by collaborators in the United States, Italy and Spain. A freely available public database, intended as a resource for researchers studying the immune response to SARS-CoV-2, is where the repertoires were released. The prospective study material was composed of cDNA or gDNA derived from T cells, B-cell-depleted T cells, or PBMCs. Sample metadata almost always included a de-identified subject ID, COVID-19 status, age in years and sex. Where available, HLA class I and class II types were taken from metadata supplied by the sample provider and were not determined by assay-based typing. Samples were obtained from the ongoing ImmuneRACE study (first 160 participants) and from 1,254 subjects provided by 6 global collaborators. The dataset comprised deeply sampled blood TCRbeta repertoires from subjects exposed to, actively infected with, or recovered from COVID-19.

Broad study findings and their caveats: Clinical and demographic metadata were provided uncurated, with the amount varying by source and participant.

The receptor's source is a woman in her thirties or forties with acute COVID-19. Sequences were obtained from PBMCs or T cells enriched from blood (not recorded which). This chain joins TRBV3-1 (or the pseudogene TRBV3-2) to TRBJ2-3; the best D guess is TRBD2, with 7 bases matching. The nucleotide sequence reads as follows: TGTGCCAGCAGCCAGGGGGGGCAGCTCACAGATACGCAGTATTTT. Its protein reads: CASSQGGQLTDTQYF.